These T cell receptor beta chains were read from a single sample in a study of response to subunit inactivated influenza vaccine. TCRdb analysed the RT-PCR reads with MiXCR anew, one entry per CDR3 protein. The table records more than 550,000 distinct CDR3 sequences, 11% of them present only once. These data were also reused for a study on T cells expressing NK-cell markers.

Material: PBMCs from blood, obtained on the day of vaccination. The receptors originated from a man between 45 and 60 years old who received an inactivated influenza vaccine. Each CDR3 is given with its conserved first and last residue. The D gene is left open where the match is weak. Some rows have no size entry. The others give once, few or many, or a class for an expanded clone.

clone_size j_call d_call v_call cdr3_aa cdr3_nt
few TRBJ2-7 TRBD2 TRBV28 CASSLWTSLAGEPYEQYF TGTGCCAGCAGTTTATGGACCTCCCTAGCGGGAGAGCCCTACGAGCAGTACTTC
NA TRBJ2-5 NA TRBV7-7 CASSSRYLQETQYF TGTGCCAGCAGCTCCCGGTATCTCCAAGAGACCCAGTACTTC
few TRBJ1-2 NA TRBV12-3/TRBV12-4 CASSLLSFTGGLGYTF TGTGCCAGCAGTTTACTTTCGTTCACGGGGGGGCTTGGCTACACCTTC
few TRBJ2-3 NA TRBV29-1 CSVLPTPGGGTDTQYF TGCAGCGTTCTCCCGACCCCTGGCGGAGGCACAGATACGCAGTATTTT
few TRBJ2-5 TRBD2 TRBV20-1 CSANNLAGGVETQYF TGCAGTGCAAACAATCTAGCGGGAGGTGTGGAGACCCAGTACTTC
NA TRBJ1-5 NA TRBV12-3/TRBV12-4 CASRELDGQPQHF TGTGCCAGCAGGGAGCTCGATGGTCAGCCCCAGCATTTT
many TRBJ1-2 NA TRBV3-1 CASSHSVIRAYGYTF TGTGCCAGCAGCCATTCCGTGATCAGGGCCTATGGCTACACCTTC
few TRBJ1-2 TRBD1 TRBV7-2 CASRRTGWGYTF TGTGCCAGCAGACGGACAGGGTGGGGCTACACCTTC
many TRBJ2-2 NA TRBV6-6 CASRSVDTGELFF TGTGCCAGCAGATCCGTGGACACCGGGGAGCTGTTTTTT
few TRBJ2-3 TRBD2 TRBV7-2 CASSPTSGVRGDTQYF TGTGCCAGCAGCCCAACTAGCGGTGTACGGGGAGATACGCAGTATTTT
few TRBJ2-1 TRBD2 TRBV12-3/TRBV12-4 CASSLSGGAGEQFF TGTGCCAGCAGTTTATCGGGGGGGGCGGGTGAGCAGTTCTTC
NA TRBJ2-5 NA TRBV10-3 CAISENRETQYF TGTGCCATCAGTGAGAACAGAGAGACCCAGTACTTC
few TRBJ2-7 NA TRBV9 CASSVSLDREQYF TGTGCCAGCAGCGTATCTCTGGACCGCGAGCAGTACTTC
NA TRBJ2-7 TRBD2 TRBV7-2 CASSLGPLAGETYEQYF TGTGCCAGCAGCTTAGGCCCACTAGCGGGGGAAACCTACGAGCAGTACTTC
few TRBJ2-1 NA TRBV9 CASSVGNQYNEQFF TGTGCCAGCAGCGTAGGAAATCAGTACAATGAGCAGTTCTTC
many TRBJ2-1 NA TRBV3-1 CASSQNAYNEQFF TGTGCCAGCAGCCAGAACGCGTACAATGAGCAGTTCTTC
NA TRBJ1-5 NA TRBV30 CAWSPNSGGKEPQHF TGTGCCTGGAGCCCTAACTCGGGGGGGAAGGAGCCCCAGCATTTT
NA TRBJ2-1 NA TRBV9 CASSAPGPEQFF TGTGCCAGCAGCGCGCCGGGCCCAGAGCAGTTCTTC
once TRBJ2-1 TRBD2 TRBV15 CATSRDSGGSYTEQFF TGTGCCACCAGCAGAGATTCGGGAGGATCCTACACTGAGCAGTTCTTC
NA TRBJ2-1 TRBD1 TRBV18 CASSPRQGQANEQFF TGTGCCAGCTCACCCAGACAGGGCCAGGCGAATGAGCAGTTCTTC
few TRBJ2-7 TRBD1 TRBV27 CARLQGAVYEQYF TGTGCCAGATTACAGGGGGCGGTCTACGAGCAGTACTTC
NA TRBJ2-5 NA TRBV7-9 CASTPDVGEETQYF TGTGCCAGCACCCCCGACGTAGGGGAAGAGACCCAGTACTTC
NA TRBJ2-2 TRBD1 TRBV28 CASSSPGTGVAGELFF TGTGCCAGCAGTTCTCCGGGGACAGGGGTGGCCGGGGAGCTGTTTTTT
NA TRBJ2-7 NA TRBV27 CASGRTDRSYYEQYF TGTGCCAGTGGGAGGACAGACAGGAGTTACTACGAGCAGTACTTC
NA TRBJ1-3 TRBD1 TRBV12-3/TRBV12-4 CASSPFTGGGNTIYF TGTGCCAGCAGTCCATTTACAGGGGGCGGAAACACCATATATTTT
NA TRBJ2-7 NA TRBV7-9 CASSRDGGSYEQYF TGTGCCAGCAGCCGGGACGGAGGCTCCTACGAGCAGTACTTC
NA TRBJ2-1 TRBD2 TRBV11-2 CASSSISGMGGSYNEQFF TGTGCCAGCAGCTCCATTAGCGGGATGGGAGGGTCCTACAATGAGCAGTTCTTC
NA TRBJ1-1 NA TRBV20-1 CSAPIIPDGEAFF TGCAGTGCCCCGATAATCCCGGACGGTGAAGCTTTCTTT
many TRBJ2-5 NA TRBV6-5 CASSYSGGLLETQYF TGTGCCAGCAGTTACTCTGGGGGATTGTTAGAGACCCAGTACTTC
NA TRBJ1-1 NA TRBV3-1 CASSQGHPNTEAFF TGTGCCAGCAGCCAAGGACACCCGAACACTGAAGCTTTCTTT
NA TRBJ2-3 TRBD2 TRBV12-3/TRBV12-4 CASSWEGPSTDTQYF TGTGCCAGCAGCTGGGAGGGGCCTAGCACAGATACGCAGTATTTT
many TRBJ2-5 NA TRBV20-1 CSARVAARVETQYF TGCAGTGCTAGAGTGGCTGCTAGGGTGGAGACCCAGTACTTC
many TRBJ2-1 NA TRBV4-3 CASSQEAKNEQFF TGCGCCAGCAGCCAAGAAGCTAAGAATGAGCAGTTCTTC
NA TRBJ2-1 NA TRBV7-2 CASSTQGSTRGNEQFF TGTGCCAGCAGCACTCAGGGCTCGACTAGGGGTAATGAGCAGTTCTTC
few TRBJ1-1 NA TRBV5-1 CASGYTEAFF TGCGCCAGCGGATACACTGAAGCTTTCTTT
many TRBJ2-7 NA TRBV12-3/TRBV12-4 CASSLYRSSYEQYF TGTGCCAGCAGTTTGTATCGAAGCTCCTACGAGCAGTACTTC
NA TRBJ2-7 NA TRBV12-3/TRBV12-4 CASSLGRRSYKQYF TGTGCCAGCAGTTTGGGCAGGAGATCCTACAAGCAGTACTTC
many TRBJ1-3 NA TRBV7-9 CASSQAAGVAGNTIYF TGTGCCAGCAGCCAGGCGGCAGGGGTTGCTGGAAACACCATATATTTT
many TRBJ1-2 NA TRBV12-3/TRBV12-4 CASTPLYNYGYTF TGTGCCAGCACCCCGCTTTACAACTATGGCTACACCTTC
NA TRBJ2-5 NA TRBV28 CASSSPRGTGVVVRRYETQYF TGTGCCAGCAGTTCCCCCCGGGGGACTGGAGTAGTTGTCAGGCGATATGAGACCCAGTACTTC
many TRBJ2-2 TRBD2 TRBV7-2 CASSPLAGGTGELFF TGCGCCAGCAGCCCGCTAGCGGGAGGCACCGGGGAGCTGTTTTTT
NA TRBJ1-1 NA TRBV5-1 CASSLEGGGYTEAFF TGCGCCAGCAGCTTGGAAGGGGGAGGGTACACTGAAGCTTTCTTT
few TRBJ1-3 NA TRBV28 CASSRRDTYSGNTIYF TGTGCCAGCAGTAGACGGGACACTTACTCTGGAAACACCATATATTTT
few TRBJ2-2 TRBD1 TRBV6-1 CASTESDRWDTGELFF TGTGCCAGCACCGAGTCGGACAGGTGGGACACCGGGGAGCTGTTTTTT
NA TRBJ2-7 TRBD2 TRBV29-1 CSVGILAGAHEQYF TGCAGCGTTGGAATACTAGCGGGAGCCCACGAGCAGTACTTC
few TRBJ2-1 NA TRBV7-2 CASSLASGYQFF TGTGCCAGCAGCTTAGCCAGCGGATATCAGTTCTTC
few TRBJ1-5 NA TRBV6-2/TRBV6-3 CASSKVSNQPQHF TGTGCCAGCAGCAAAGTTTCGAATCAGCCCCAGCATTTT
NA TRBJ2-4 TRBD1 TRBV15 CATSTRQGGNQNIQYF TGTGCCACCAGCACCCGACAGGGGGGAAATCAAAACATTCAGTACTTC
NA TRBJ1-2 TRBD1 TRBV3-1 CASRDTGGGGYTF TGTGCCAGCAGAGATACAGGGGGAGGTGGCTACACCTTC
many TRBJ2-2 NA TRBV3-1 CASSPRGGTGELFF TGTGCCAGCAGTCCCAGGGGGGGAACCGGGGAGCTGTTTTTT
NA TRBJ2-1 NA TRBV6-2/TRBV6-3 CASSSLAYSANNEQFF TGTGCCAGCAGTTCGCTGGCGTACTCGGCCAACAATGAGCAGTTCTTC
NA TRBJ1-2 NA TRBV12-3/TRBV12-4 CASSLYPGYTF TGTGCCAGCAGTTTGTATCCTGGCTACACCTTC
NA TRBJ1-5 NA TRBV12-3/TRBV12-4 CASSLVGLLRGNQPQHF TGTGCCAGCAGTTTGGTCGGCTTGCTAAGGGGCAATCAGCCCCAGCATTTT
few TRBJ2-7 NA TRBV20-1 CSVTGSGIYEQYF TGCAGCGTGACAGGTTCCGGCATCTACGAGCAGTACTTC
NA TRBJ2-7 TRBD1 TRBV5-1 CASSSRDRTSYEQYF TGCGCCAGCAGCTCCCGGGACAGGACCTCCTACGAGCAGTACTTC
NA TRBJ2-1 TRBD2 TRBV7-2 CASSLFSGDYNEQFF TGTGCCAGCAGCTTATTTAGCGGGGACTACAATGAGCAGTTCTTC
NA TRBJ2-1 NA TRBV20-1 CSANRGRDNEQFF TGCAGTGCTAACCGGGGGCGAGACAATGAGCAGTTCTTC
few TRBJ2-1 NA TRBV11-2 CASSLGGGAGYNEQFF TGTGCCAGCAGCTTGGGCGGAGGGGCAGGCTACAATGAGCAGTTCTTC